Presented here are 27 T cell receptor beta chains from one specimen sequenced in a study of molecular identifiers for immune sequencing clone quantification. TCRdb called the PCR reads again in MiXCR, with one record for every CDR3 protein. Altogether more than 300,000 distinct CDR3 sequences are present, about 22% being singletons, with the ten largest covering 0.75% to 0.85%. Sequencing used naive CD8+ T cells from blood, with Jurkat cell RNA spiked in. As for subset: FACS-sorted CD8+CD4-CCR7+CD45RA+ naive T cells. Receptors were obtained from a human donor in good health. Some libraries in this study had Jurkat cell RNA spiked in.

This clonotype was seen at least ten times. The V call is TRBV20-1, the J call TRBJ2-2; D possibly corresponds to TRBD2 (6 bases). This CDR3 comprises 12 residues. Germline values: CDR1 DFQATT, CDR2 SNEGSKA (reference sequence). Trimming removed 1 base at V and 8 bases at J, with 8 bases between. Written as DNA, the CDR3 is TGCAGTGCTAGAGGACTAGATGGGGAGCTGTTTTTT. Translated: CSARGLDGELFF.

V gene TRBV5-1 combines with J gene TRBJ2-1, with 8 bases lining up with TRBD2. The CDR3 covers 17 residues. With V trimmed by 1 base and J by 4 bases, 10 bases remained unmatched. The germline CDR1 and CDR2 sequences are SGHRS and YFSETQ. The CDR3 is CASSLKELAAIYNEQFF. The CDR3 bases are TGCGCCAGCAGCTTGAAAGAACTAGCGGCGATTTACAATGAGCAGTTCTTC.

This clonotype showed up many times. The chain is built from TRBV7-9 and TRBJ1-5; D is perhaps TRBD1 (6 bases). CDR3 length: 14 residues. The ends were cut back, 4 bases at V and 5 bases at J, with 12 bases in the middle. Germline V CDR1 and CDR2: SEHNR, FQNEAQ (reference sequence). The CDR3 reads CASSSTGTYQPQHF. The CDR3 nucleotides read TGTGCCAGCAGCTCTACCGGGACATATCAGCCCCAGCATTTT.

The chain combines TRBV7-9 with TRBJ2-7; TRBD1 agrees at 7 bases. CDR3 size: 15 residues. Germline CDR1 and CDR2: SEHNR and FQNEAQ (reference sequence). The V and J ends lost 4 bases and 6 bases, in that order; junction bases with no gene match: 12. CDR3 sequence reads: CASSSPPGQRSEQYF. CDR3 bases: TGTGCCAGCAGCTCGCCTCCGGGACAGCGATCCGAGCAGTACTTC. The full variable domain, with the rest looked up from reference TRBV7-9 and TRBJ2-7, is DTGVSQNPRHKITKRGQNVTFRCDPISEHNRLYWYRQTLGQGPEFLTYFQNEAQLEKSRLLSDRFSAERPKGSFSTLEIQRTEQGDSAMYLCASSSPPGQRSEQYFGPGTRLTVT.

This clonotype was recorded a few times. V gene TRBV10-3 combines with J gene TRBJ2-3; a possible D gene is TRBD2 (6 bases). This CDR3 is built from 17 residues. V dropped 0 bases and J dropped 2 bases, with 15 bases sitting between them. Germline V gene data show CDR1 as ENHRY and CDR2 as SYGVKD. CDR3 sequence (DNA): TGTGCCATCAGTGAGTCTGGGGGAGGAACACTCACAGATACGCAGTATTTT. It is translated as CAISESGGGTLTDTQYF.

There are many counts of this clonotype. The chain joins TRBV20-1 to TRBJ1-5; TRBD1 might be the D (6 bases). The CDR3 is 15 amino acids. The germline V and J ends were trimmed by 6 bases and 0 bases, with 15 bases remaining between them. Germline CDR1 DFQATT, CDR2 SNEGSKA (reference sequence). The DNA of the CDR3 is TGCAGTGCGTACCCCCGGGGACATAGCAATCAGCCCCAGCATTTT. Residues: CSAYPRGHSNQPQHF.

In this sample, this clonotype turned up a few times. This chain uses TRBV19 with TRBJ2-3; TRBD2 is a possible D gene (7 bases). Germline loops: CDR1 LNHDA, CDR2 SQIVND (reference sequence). The ends were cut back, 1 base at V and 4 bases at J, with 15 bases in the middle. The CDR3 loop spans 16 amino acids. The CDR3 protein is CASSIVEGGPADTQYF. In DNA form, the CDR3 reads TGTGCCAGTAGTATAGTAGAGGGGGGGCCAGCAGATACGCAGTATTTT.

As concerns this clonotype: This may be a read error: a much more frequent sequence differs by one nucleotide. The chain joins TRBV9 to TRBJ2-2; D unresolved. This CDR3 comprises 12 residues. Germline CDR1 SGDLS, CDR2 YYNGEE. The CDR3 region is CAGRRATGELFF. CDR3 DNA sequence: TGTGCCGGCAGACGAGCCACCGGGGAGCTGTTTTTT.

Many counts were recorded for this clonotype. The V gene is TRBV28, the J gene TRBJ2-1; 8 bases line up with TRBD1. The CDR3 covers 17 residues. V dropped 4 bases and J dropped 7; count of bases not matched to a gene: 15. The germline CDR1 and CDR2 sequences are MDHEN and SYDVKM. CDR3: CASSSGHRGEGGNEQFF. The CDR3 DNA reads TGTGCCAGCAGTTCGGGACACAGGGGGGAAGGGGGTAATGAGCAGTTCTTC.

The chain is built from TRBV12-3 or TRBV12-4 and TRBJ2-3; the match to TRBD2 covers 8 bases. V shed 5 bases, J shed 7 bases, and the junction held 8 bases outside the gene matches. The CDR3 runs to 14 residues. Written as DNA, the CDR3 is TGTGCCAGCAGTCCGGGACTAGAGCTTAATACGCAGTATTTT. Its translation is CASSPGLELNTQYF.

This clonotype was counted many times. This chain uses TRBV9 with TRBJ1-3; D call uncertain. V shed 2 bases and J shed 4 bases, with 13 bases lying between them. CDR3 length: 15 amino acids. Germline-derived CDR1 and CDR2 are SGDLS and YYNGEE. The CDR3 reads CASSVARAGGNTIYF. CDR3 in DNA: TGTGCCAGCAGCGTGGCTCGGGCCGGCGGAAACACCATATATTTT.

This clonotype was recorded at least ten times. The chain employs TRBV5-4 and TRBJ1-4; D is possibly TRBD1 (6 bases). Germline CDR1 reads SGHNT; CDR2 reads YYREEE (reference sequence). V was clipped by 4 bases and J by 7 bases, with 8 bases between them. The CDR3 length is 12 residues. CDR3 bases: TGTGCCAGCAGCAAAGGGGGTGAAAAACTGTTTTTT. Amino acids: CASSKGGEKLFF.

The chain recombines TRBV7-6 with TRBJ2-6; D possibly corresponds to TRBD1 (6 bases). Germline V gives CDR1 SGHVS, CDR2 FNYEAQ. V lost 5 bases to trimming and J lost 3 bases, with 14 bases between them. This CDR3 has 16 amino acids. The chain's CDR3 is CASSQNTGIGANVLTF. The CDR3 region has the DNA TGTGCCAGCAGCCAAAACACAGGGATTGGGGCCAACGTCCTGACTTTC. The whole variable domain, remainder taken from reference TRBV7-6 and TRBJ2-6, is GAGVSQSPRYKVTKRGQDVALRCDPISGHVSLYWYRQALGQGPEFLTYFNYEAQQDKSGLPNDRFSAERPEGSISTLTIQRTEQRDSAMYRCASSQNTGIGANVLTFGAGSRLTVL.

A remark on this clonotype: This may come from a read error, since a much larger clone is one base off. The chain joins TRBV27 to TRBJ2-3; D unclear. Between the trimmed V and J ends, which lost 3 bases and 3 bases, there was a span of 10 bases. The CDR3 has 14 residues. The germline V gene encodes CDR1 MNHEY and CDR2 SMNVEV (reference sequence). The CDR3 sequence is CASSLGYKTDTQYF. CDR3 nucleotides: TGTGCCAGCAGTTTGGGGTACAAAACAGATACGCAGTATTTT.

This clonotype was counted ten times or more. The V call is TRBV12-3 or TRBV12-4, the J call TRBJ2-5; 7 positions agree with TRBD1. CDR3 size: 15 residues. Losses at the gene ends were 3 bases for V and 0 bases for J; bases not matched to a gene: 4. CDR3 DNA sequence: TGTGCCAGCAGTTTGGAGGACAGGTACCAAGAGACCCAGTACTTC. Protein product: CASSLEDRYQETQYF.

Comment on this clonotype: This could be a read error, since a much larger clone is one nucleotide away. No conserved phenylalanine or tryptophan is present at the end of the CDR3, so a read error is the likely explanation. The rearrangement uses TRBV6-5 and TRBJ2-7, with 9 bases lining up with TRBD1. J gave up 2 bases and V 0 bases, and 2 bases lay outside the gene matches. From germline, CDR1 is MNHEY and CDR2 SVGAGI. The CDR3 sequence is 15 residues long. The CDR3 here is CASSYSRTGAYEQYS. The CDR3 DNA follows: TGTGCCAGCAGTTACTCCCGGACAGGGGCCTACGAGCAGTACTCC.

Note on this clonotype: A much larger clone lies one base from this, so it may be a read error. The J gene is TRBJ1-1, the V gene TRBV2; 8 bases align to TRBD1. Germline loops: CDR1 SNHLY, CDR2 FYNNEI. This CDR3 has 15 residues. J lost 11 bases, V lost 2 bases, and 13 bases had no gene match. The CDR3 DNA sequence: TGTGCCAGCAGTGAATCCGGGACAGGTCTTTTTTGGGCTTTCTTT. It encodes CASSESGTGLFWAFF.

As to this clonotype: A read error may account for a junction end that differs from germline. This sequence joins TRBV30 and TRBJ2-1, with 14 nucleotides matching TRBD2. The CDR3 has 18 amino acids. Looked up from germline, CDR1 is GTSNPN and CDR2 is SVGIG (reference sequence). The chain's CDR3 is CAWSRLAGGTSSCNEQFF. The CDR3 nucleotides read TGTGCCTGGAGTAGACTAGCGGGAGGGACGAGCTCCTGCAATGAGCAGTTCTTC.

This clonotype was detected many times. The V gene is TRBV29-1, the J gene TRBJ2-3; 7 bases fit TRBD1. Germline-derived CDR1 and CDR2 are SQVTM and ANQGSEA. Germline trimming cut 3 bases from V and 4 bases from J; bases unmatched to any gene: 4. There are 13 residues in the CDR3. CDR3 protein: CSVDLGGADTQYF. Written as DNA, the CDR3 is TGCAGCGTTGATTTAGGGGGCGCAGATACGCAGTATTTT.

For this clonotype: At one end the junction does not follow the germline gene, possibly because of a read error. CDR3 DNA: TGTGCCAGCAGCTTAGGTTCACCCCCCCACTTT. The encoded protein is CASSLGSPPHF. V and J are TRBV7-2 and TRBJ1-6; D unresolved. This CDR3 spans 11 amino acids. Germline CDR1 SGHTA, CDR2 FQGNSA. The full variable domain, in which reference TRBV7-2 and TRBJ1-6 provide the parts outside the CDR3, is GAGVSQSPSNKVTEKGKDVELRCDPISGHTALYWYRQSLGQGLEFLIYFQGNSAPDKSGLPSDRFSAERTGGSVSTLTIQRTQQEDSAVYLCASSLGSPPHFGNGTRLTVT.

This clonotype was counted at least ten times. The CDR3 here is CASSVGLAGTTDTQYF. The CDR3 DNA reads as TGTGCCAGCAGCGTAGGGCTAGCGGGAACCACAGATACGCAGTATTTT. The chain combines TRBV9 with TRBJ2-3, with 9 bases matching TRBD2. Per germline, CDR1 SGDLS and CDR2 YYNGEE. Trimming took 0 bases from V and 2 from J; bases not matched to a gene: 4. The CDR3 sequence is 16 residues long.

Ten or more counts support this clonotype. The genes are TRBV2 and TRBJ2-7; maybe TRBD1 (7 bases). The V end was cut by 6 bases, the J end by 6 bases, with 18 bases between. Germline-derived CDR1 and CDR2 are SNHLY and FYNNEI. The CDR3 has 14 residues. The CDR3 nucleotides are TGTGCCAGCAGCCAACCCAGGAGGGGGCCCGAGCAGTACTTC. Translating it yields CASSQPRRGPEQYF.

The table lists this clonotype with many counts. The chain links TRBV6-2 or TRBV6-3 to TRBJ2-5; TRBD1 matches at 8 bases. This CDR3 spans 16 amino acids. Germline assignment: CDR1 MNHEY and CDR2 SVGEGT. With 0 bases clipped from V and 4 bases from J, the junction kept 7 bases outside the gene matches. The CDR3 DNA reads as TGTGCCAGCAGTTACTCGATGGACAGGGCCGCAGAGACCCAGTACTTC. Protein: CASSYSMDRAAETQYF.

This clonotype occurred once. Given a much more abundant clone one base away, this may be a read error. This rearrangement joins TRBV12-3 or TRBV12-4 to TRBJ1-5; a possible D gene is TRBD1 (6 bases). Trimming cost V 5 bases and J 2 bases, with 13 bases left between them. This CDR3 contains 15 residues. The CDR3 nucleotides read TGTGCCAGCAGTATCCACAGGGATGGCAATCAGCCCCAGCATTTT. It specifies CASSIHRDGNQPQHF.

A remark on this clonotype: At one of its ends the junction is not consistent with the germline gene, which may arise from a read error. This chain uses TRBV28 with TRBJ2-2, with D perhaps TRBD2 (5 bases). Germline V CDR1 and CDR2: MDHEN, SYDVKM. This CDR3 is built from 17 residues. The DNA of the CDR3 is TGTGCCAGCGGTTTACGAGCAGGACTGCGGAACACCGGGGAGCTGTCTTTT. Residues: CASGLRAGLRNTGELSF.

This clonotype was counted only a few times. The chain is built from TRBV4-1 and TRBJ1-2, with D possibly being TRBD1 (5 bases). The length of the CDR3 is 15 residues. Germline V gene data show CDR1 as MGHRA and CDR2 as YSYEKL. V lost 0 bases and J lost 3, with 11 bases in between. In nucleotides, the CDR3 is TGCGCCAGCAGCCAAGAGACAGTTTCTTACTATGGCTACACCTTC. It yields the protein CASSQETVSYYGYTF.

Turning to this clonotype: A junction end diverges from the germline sequence, so it may reflect a read error. The rearrangement links TRBV27 to TRBJ2-7; D unresolved. The CDR3 runs to 11 residues. Germline assignment: CDR1 MNHEY and CDR2 SMNVEV (reference sequence). The CDR3 is CASSPLYELYF. In DNA, the CDR3 is TGTGCCAGCAGTCCTCTCTACGAGCTGTACTTC.